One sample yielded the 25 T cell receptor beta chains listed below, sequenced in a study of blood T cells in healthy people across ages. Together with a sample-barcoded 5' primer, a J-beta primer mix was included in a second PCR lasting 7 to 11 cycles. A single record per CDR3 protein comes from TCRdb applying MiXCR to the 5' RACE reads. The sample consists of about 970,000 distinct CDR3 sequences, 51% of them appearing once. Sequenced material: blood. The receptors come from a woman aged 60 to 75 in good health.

CDR3 bases: TGTGCCAGCAGCTTAACGGGGACGATGGGGGAGCAGTACTTC. Translation gives CASSLTGTMGEQYF. This chain uses TRBV5-4 with TRBJ2-4; tentatively, D is TRBD1 or TRBD2 (5 bases each). This CDR3 region has 14 residues. The V and J ends lost 2 bases and 13 bases respectively, with 19 bases between them. From germline, CDR1 is SGHNT and CDR2 YYREEE (reference sequence).

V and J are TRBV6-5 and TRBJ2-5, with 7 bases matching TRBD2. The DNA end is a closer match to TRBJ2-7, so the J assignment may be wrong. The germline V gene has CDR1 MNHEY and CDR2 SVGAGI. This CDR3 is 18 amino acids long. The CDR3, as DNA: TGTGCCAGCAGTTACTCTTCTTCGTACGGACTAGGGGTATACGAGCAGTACTTC. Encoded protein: CASSYSSSYGLGVYEQYF.

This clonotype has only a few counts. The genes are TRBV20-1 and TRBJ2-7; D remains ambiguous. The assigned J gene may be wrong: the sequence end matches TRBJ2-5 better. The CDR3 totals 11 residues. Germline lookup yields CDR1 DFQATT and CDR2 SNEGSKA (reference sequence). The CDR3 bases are TGCAGTGCTAGGACCGCACAGACCCAGTACTTC. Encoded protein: CSARTAQTQYF.

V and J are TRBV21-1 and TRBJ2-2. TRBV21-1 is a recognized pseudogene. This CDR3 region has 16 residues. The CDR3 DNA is TGTGCCAGCAGCAAAGTCGGCCTAGCTGCCACCGGGGAGCTGTTTTTT. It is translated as CASSKVGLAATGELFF.

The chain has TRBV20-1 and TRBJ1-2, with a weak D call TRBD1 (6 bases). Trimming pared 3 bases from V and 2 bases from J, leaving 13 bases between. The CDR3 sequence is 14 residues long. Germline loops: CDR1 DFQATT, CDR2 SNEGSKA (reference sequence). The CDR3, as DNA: TGCAGTGCTAGGGGGGCGCTATACAACTATGGCTACACCTTC. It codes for CSARGALYNYGYTF.

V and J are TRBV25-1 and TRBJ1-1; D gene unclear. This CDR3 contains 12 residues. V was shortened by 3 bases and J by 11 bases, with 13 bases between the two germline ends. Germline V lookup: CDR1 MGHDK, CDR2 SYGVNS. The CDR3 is CASSDPLLRAFF. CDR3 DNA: TGTGCCAGCAGTGATCCCCTCCTTAGGGCTTTCTTT.

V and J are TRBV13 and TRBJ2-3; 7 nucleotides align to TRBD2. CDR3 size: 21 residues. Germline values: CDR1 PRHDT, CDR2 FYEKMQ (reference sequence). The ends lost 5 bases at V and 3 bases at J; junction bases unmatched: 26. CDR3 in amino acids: CASSPLLGVAGRFWETDTQYF. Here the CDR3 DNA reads TGTGCCAGCAGCCCCCTGCTCGGGGTAGCGGGCCGATTCTGGGAAACAGATACGCAGTATTTT.

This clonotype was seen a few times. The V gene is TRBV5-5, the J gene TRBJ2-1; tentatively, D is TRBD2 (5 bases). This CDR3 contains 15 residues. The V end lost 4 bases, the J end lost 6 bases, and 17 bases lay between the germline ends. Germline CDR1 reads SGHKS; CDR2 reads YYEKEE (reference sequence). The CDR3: CASSTFSEVFNEQFF. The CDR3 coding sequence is TGTGCCAGCAGCACCTTTAGCGAGGTATTCAATGAGCAGTTCTTC.

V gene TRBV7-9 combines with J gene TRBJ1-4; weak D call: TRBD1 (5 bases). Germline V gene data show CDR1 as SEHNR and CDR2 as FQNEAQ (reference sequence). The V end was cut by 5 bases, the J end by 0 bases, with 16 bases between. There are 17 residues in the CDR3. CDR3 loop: CASSKGAASATNEKLFF. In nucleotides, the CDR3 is TGTGCCAGCAGCAAAGGGGCAGCCTCTGCAACTAATGAAAAACTGTTTTTT.

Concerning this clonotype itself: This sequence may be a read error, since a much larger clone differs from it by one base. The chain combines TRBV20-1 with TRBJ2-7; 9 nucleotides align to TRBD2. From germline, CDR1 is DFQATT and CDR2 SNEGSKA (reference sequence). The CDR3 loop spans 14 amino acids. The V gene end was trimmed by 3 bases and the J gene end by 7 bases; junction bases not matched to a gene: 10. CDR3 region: CSASGLAGYNEQYF. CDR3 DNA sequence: TGCAGTGCTAGCGGCCTAGCGGGGTACAATGAGCAGTACTTC.

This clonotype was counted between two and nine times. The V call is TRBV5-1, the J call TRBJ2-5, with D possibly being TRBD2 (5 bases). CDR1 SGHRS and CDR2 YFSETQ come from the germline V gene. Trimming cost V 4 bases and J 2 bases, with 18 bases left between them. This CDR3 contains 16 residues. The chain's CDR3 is CASSHPGGLEQETQYF. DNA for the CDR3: TGCGCCAGCAGCCACCCCGGCGGGTTAGAACAAGAGACCCAGTACTTC.

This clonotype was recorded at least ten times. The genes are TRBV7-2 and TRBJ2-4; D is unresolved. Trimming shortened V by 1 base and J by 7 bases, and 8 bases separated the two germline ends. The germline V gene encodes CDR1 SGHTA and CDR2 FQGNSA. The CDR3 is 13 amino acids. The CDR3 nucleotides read TGTGCCAGCAGCTTAGATCGTAGTAACATTCAGTACTTC. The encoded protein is CASSLDRSNIQYF.

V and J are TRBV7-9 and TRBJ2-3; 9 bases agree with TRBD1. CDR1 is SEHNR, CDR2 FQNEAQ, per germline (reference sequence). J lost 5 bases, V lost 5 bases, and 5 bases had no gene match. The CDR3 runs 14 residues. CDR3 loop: CASSEQGAKDTQYF. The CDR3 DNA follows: TGTGCCAGCAGCGAACAGGGGGCAAAAGATACGCAGTATTTT.

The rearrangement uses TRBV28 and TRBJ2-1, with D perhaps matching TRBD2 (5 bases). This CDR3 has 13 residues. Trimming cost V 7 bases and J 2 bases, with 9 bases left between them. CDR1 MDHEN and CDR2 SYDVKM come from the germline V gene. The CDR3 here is CASKLGAYNEQFF. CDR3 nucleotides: TGTGCCAGCAAATTGGGAGCCTACAATGAGCAGTTCTTC.

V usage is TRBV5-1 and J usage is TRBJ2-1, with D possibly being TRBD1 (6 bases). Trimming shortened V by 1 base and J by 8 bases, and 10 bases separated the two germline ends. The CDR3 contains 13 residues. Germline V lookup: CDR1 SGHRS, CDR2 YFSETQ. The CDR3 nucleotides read TGCGCCAGCAGCTTGAACAGGGTCGATGAGCAGTTCTTC. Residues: CASSLNRVDEQFF.

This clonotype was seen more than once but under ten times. CDR3 nucleotides: TGCGCCAGCAGCTATCGGCGGACGGCCCGGGGAGGCTACACCTTC. Its protein is CASSYRRTARGGYTF. The chain links TRBV5-1 to TRBJ1-2; D call uncertain. The CDR3 has 15 residues. Trimming cost V 3 bases and J 8 bases, with 20 bases left between them. Per germline, CDR1 SGHRS and CDR2 YFSETQ.

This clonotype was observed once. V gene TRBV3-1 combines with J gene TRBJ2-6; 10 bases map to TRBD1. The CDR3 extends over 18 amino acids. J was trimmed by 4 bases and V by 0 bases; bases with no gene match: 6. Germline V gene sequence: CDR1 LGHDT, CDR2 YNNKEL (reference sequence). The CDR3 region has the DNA TGTGCCAGCAGCCAAGATTTCGGGACAGGGGAAGGGGCCAACGTCCTGACTTTC. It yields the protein CASSQDFGTGEGANVLTF.

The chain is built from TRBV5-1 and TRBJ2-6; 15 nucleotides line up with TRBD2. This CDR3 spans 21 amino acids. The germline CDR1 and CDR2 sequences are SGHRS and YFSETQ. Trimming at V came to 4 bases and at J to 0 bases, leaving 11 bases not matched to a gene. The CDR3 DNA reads TGCGCCAGCAGCCACCCCGGACTAGCGGGAGGGCCAAACTCTGGGGCCAACGTCCTGACTTTC. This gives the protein CASSHPGLAGGPNSGANVLTF.

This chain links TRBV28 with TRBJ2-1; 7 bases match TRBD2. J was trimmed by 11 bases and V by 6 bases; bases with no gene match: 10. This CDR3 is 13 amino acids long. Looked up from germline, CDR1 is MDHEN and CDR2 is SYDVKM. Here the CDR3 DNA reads TGTGCCAGCAGAACCAGCGGGAATTTGAAGCAGTTCTTC. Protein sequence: CASRTSGNLKQFF. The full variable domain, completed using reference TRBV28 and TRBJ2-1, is DVKVTQSSRYLVKRTGEKVFLECVQDMDHENMFWYRQDPGLGLRLIYFSYDVKMKEKGDIPEGYSVSREKKERFSLILESASTNQTSMYLCASRTSGNLKQFFGPGTRLTVL.

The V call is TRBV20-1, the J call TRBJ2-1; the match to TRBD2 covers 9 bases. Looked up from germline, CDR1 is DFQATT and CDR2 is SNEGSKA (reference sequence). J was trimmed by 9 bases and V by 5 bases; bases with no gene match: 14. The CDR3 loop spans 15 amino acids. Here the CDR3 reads CSAGGIAGAAAEQFF. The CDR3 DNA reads TGCAGTGCTGGGGGGATAGCGGGGGCGGCGGCTGAGCAGTTCTTC.

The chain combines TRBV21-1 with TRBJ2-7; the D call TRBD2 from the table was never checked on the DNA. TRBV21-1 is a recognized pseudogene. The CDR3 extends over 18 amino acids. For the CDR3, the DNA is TGTGCCAGCAGCAGGATCGGGCTGAGGGTATGGTTAACCTACGAGCAGTACTTC. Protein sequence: CASSRIGLRVWLTYEQYF.

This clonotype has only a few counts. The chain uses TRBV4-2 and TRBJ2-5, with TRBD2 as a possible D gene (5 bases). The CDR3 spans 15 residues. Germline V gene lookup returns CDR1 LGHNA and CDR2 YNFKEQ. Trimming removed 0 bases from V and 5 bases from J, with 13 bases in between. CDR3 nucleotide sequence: TGTGCCAGCAGCCAAGATCTGGGGAGTTTGGAGACCCAGTACTTC. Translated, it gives CASSQDLGSLETQYF.

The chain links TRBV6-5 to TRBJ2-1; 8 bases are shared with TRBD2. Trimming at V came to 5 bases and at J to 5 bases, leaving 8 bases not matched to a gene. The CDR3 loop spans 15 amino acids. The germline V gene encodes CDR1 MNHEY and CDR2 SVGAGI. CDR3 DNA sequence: TGTGCCAGCAGTCAACTTGGACTAGCCAACAATGAGCAGTTCTTC. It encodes CASSQLGLANNEQFF.

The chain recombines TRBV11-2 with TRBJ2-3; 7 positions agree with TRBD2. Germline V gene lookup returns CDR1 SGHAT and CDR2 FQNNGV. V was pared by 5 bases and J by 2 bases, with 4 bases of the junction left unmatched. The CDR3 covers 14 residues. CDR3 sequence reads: CASSKSGATDTQYF. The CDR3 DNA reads TGTGCCAGCAGCAAGAGCGGGGCCACAGATACGCAGTATTTT.

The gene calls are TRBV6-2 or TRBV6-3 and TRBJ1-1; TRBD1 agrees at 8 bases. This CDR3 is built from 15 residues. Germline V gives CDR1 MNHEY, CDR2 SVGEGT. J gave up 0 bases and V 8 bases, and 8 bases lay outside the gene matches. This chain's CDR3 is CASARDRNMNTEAFF. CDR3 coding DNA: TGTGCCAGCGCACGGGACAGGAACATGAACACTGAAGCTTTCTTT.